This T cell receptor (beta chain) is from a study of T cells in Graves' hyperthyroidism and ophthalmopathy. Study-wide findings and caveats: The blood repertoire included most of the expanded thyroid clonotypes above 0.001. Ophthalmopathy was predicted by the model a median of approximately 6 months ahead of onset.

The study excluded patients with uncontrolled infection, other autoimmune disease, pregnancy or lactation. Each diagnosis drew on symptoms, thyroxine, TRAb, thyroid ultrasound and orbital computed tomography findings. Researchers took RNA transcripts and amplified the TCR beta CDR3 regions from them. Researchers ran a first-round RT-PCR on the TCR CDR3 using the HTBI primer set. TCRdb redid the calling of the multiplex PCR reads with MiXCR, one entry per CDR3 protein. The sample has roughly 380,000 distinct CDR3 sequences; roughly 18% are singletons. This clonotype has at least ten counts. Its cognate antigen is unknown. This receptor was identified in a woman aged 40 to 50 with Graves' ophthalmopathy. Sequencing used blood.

CDR3 region: CAISESTEAEAFF. In nucleotides, the CDR3 is TGTGCCATCAGTGAGTCGACTGAAGCTGAAGCTTTCTTT. The V and J genes are TRBV10-3 and TRBJ1-1, with D unclear. V lost 0 bases to trimming and J lost 6 bases, with 8 bases between them. The CDR3 loop spans 13 amino acids. CDR1 ENHRY and CDR2 SYGVKD come from the germline V gene.